This T cell receptor beta chain was found in a study of response to subunit inactivated influenza vaccine. Notes on the study in general: Every seasonal influenza vaccination brings in few new T cells, the authors suggested.

About this clonotype itself: Its specificity is unknown.

Using its own MiXCR run on the RT-PCR reads, TCRdb lists one record per CDR3 protein. The table includes about 780,000 distinct CDR3 sequences, around a sixth detected once. V gave up 2 bases and J gave up 0 bases, with 8 bases separating them. Germline V gene data show CDR1 as SEHNR and CDR2 as FQNEAQ (reference sequence). The CDR3 has 15 residues. The sample here was PBMCs from blood, taken 4 to 6 days after vaccination. This TCR came from a man between 45 and 60 years old who received an inactivated influenza vaccine. V gene TRBV7-9 combines with J gene TRBJ1-3; weak D call: TRBD1 (5 bases). The chain's CDR3 is CASSLPGYSGNTIYF. The CDR3, as DNA: TGTGCCAGCAGCTTACCAGGGTACTCTGGAAACACCATATATTTT.